The 26 T cell receptor beta chains presented below share a single source sample, sequenced in a study of human CD8 memory T cell subsets. Libraries targeted TCR beta using 5' RACE with UMIs. No DNA is given; TCRdb re-called the 5' RACE reads and lists each CDR3 protein once. This sample's table has around 10,000 distinct CDR3 sequences. The sample consisted of CD8+ stem-like memory T cells (TSCM and TCM) sorted from PBMCs. Regarding subset: stem-like memory CD8 T cells (TSTEM), CCR7+ PD-1- TIGIT-. These receptors all come from a human donor in good health.

The chain has TRBV5-3 and TRBJ2-7. TRBV5-3 is placed among ORFs of uncertain function. This CDR3 is 15 amino acids long. CDR3 sequence: CARSSITESAYEQYF.

J is TRBJ2-7 and V is TRBV9; TCRdb gives TRBD2 as the D gene, but with no DNA this cannot be confirmed. The CDR3 sequence is 15 residues long. Germline CDR1 reads SGDLS; CDR2 reads YYNGEE. The CDR3 reads CASSRKGLQPYEQYF.

The chain has TRBV27 and TRBJ2-2; the D call of TRBD2 rests on TCRdb alone, since no DNA is present to check it. Germline V gene data show CDR1 as MNHEY and CDR2 as SMNVEV (reference sequence). The CDR3 spans 17 residues. The CDR3 here is CASSLDLAGGDTGELFF.

The V call is TRBV24-1, the J call TRBJ2-3; the TCRdb call, TRBD2, lacks DNA for checking. The CDR3 has 16 amino acids. CDR1 and CDR2 from the germline V gene are KGHDR and SFDVKD. The CDR3 protein is CATSDATRISTDTQYF.

By frequency, this clonotype registers medium-sized (0.01 to 0.1%). The rearrangement links TRBV5-6 to TRBJ1-1; TCRdb names TRBD1, which stays unverified in the absence of DNA. There are 14 residues in the CDR3. CDR1 SGHDT and CDR2 YYEEEE come from the germline V gene. The CDR3: CASSRDRGSTEAFF.

V gene TRBV4-1 combines with J gene TRBJ1-2; TCRdb calls TRBD1, which cannot be checked without DNA. Germline V gene sequence: CDR1 MGHRA, CDR2 YSYEKL. The CDR3 is made up of 15 amino acids. The CDR3 loop is CASSPSGQGDYGYTF.

This chain joins TRBV7-6 and TRBJ2-6. CDR3 length equals 14 residues. Per germline, CDR1 SGHVS and CDR2 FNYEAQ. The CDR3 region is CASSEDWGANVLTF.

This clonotype is called large (0.1 to 1%) based on its frequency. The chain links TRBV7-9 to TRBJ1-1. This CDR3 spans 14 amino acids. Germline CDR1 SEHNR, CDR2 FQNEAQ (reference sequence). CDR3: CASSFVSRGTEAFF.

In terms of frequency, this clonotype is medium-sized. J is TRBJ1-5 and V is TRBV6-5. CDR1 and CDR2 from the germline V gene are MNHEY and SVGAGI. The CDR3 covers 15 residues. CDR3 region: CASSYSGDSNQPQHF.

This sequence joins TRBV10-2 and TRBJ2-7. CDR3 length: 13 residues. CDR1 is WSHSY, CDR2 SAAADI, per germline. The CDR3 region is CASSEGQFYEQYF.

CDR3 in amino acids: CASTSRVKSNQPQHF. V gene TRBV6-2 or TRBV6-3 combines with J gene TRBJ1-5; TCRdb's assignment of TRBD1 cannot be checked, as there is no DNA. This CDR3 is 15 amino acids long. Germline values: CDR1 MNHEY, CDR2 SVGEGT.

The chain employs TRBV19 and TRBJ2-7; checking the TCRdb D call of TRBD1 is not possible without DNA. Looked up from germline, CDR1 is LNHDA and CDR2 is SQIVND (reference sequence). This CDR3 spans 13 amino acids. CDR3 amino acids: CASSIRTDYEQYF.

CDR3 loop: CASSPGTGEYNEQFF. V usage is TRBV5-5 and J usage is TRBJ2-1; TCRdb returns TRBD1, unconfirmable since there is no DNA. The CDR3 runs 15 residues. Germline V gene lookup returns CDR1 SGHKS and CDR2 YYEKEE (reference sequence).

The chain couples TRBV7-6 to TRBJ2-1; TCRdb returns TRBD1, unconfirmable since there is no DNA. The CDR3 spans 14 residues. CDR1 is SGHVS and CDR2 is FNYEAQ in the germline V gene. Here the CDR3 reads CASSRGGANNEQFF.

The chain is built from TRBV29-1 and TRBJ2-1; TCRdb selects TRBD2, and the lack of DNA leaves this call unchecked. In germline, CDR1 is SQVTM, CDR2 ANQGSEA. This CDR3 is 13 amino acids long. This CDR3 reads CSVDSGVYNEQFF.

The chain is built from TRBV7-9 and TRBJ2-1. Germline V gene lookup returns CDR1 SEHNR and CDR2 FQNEAQ (reference sequence). The CDR3 sequence is 15 residues long. The CDR3 loop is CASSFQPGSYNEQFF.

The V gene is TRBV5-6, the J gene TRBJ1-5; with no DNA, the TCRdb D assignment of TRBD1 cannot be verified. This CDR3 spans 19 amino acids. From germline, CDR1 is SGHDT and CDR2 YYEEEE. This CDR3 is CASSSEQGPWFYSNQPQHF.

This CDR3 reads CASTHPRGHPNEQFF. J is TRBJ2-1 and V is TRBV6-6; TCRdb gives TRBD2 as the D gene, but with no DNA this cannot be confirmed. There are 15 residues in the CDR3. CDR1 MNHNY and CDR2 SVGAGI come from the germline V gene (reference sequence).

The chain is built from TRBV28 and TRBJ1-1; TCRdb's D call of TRBD1 is untestable without DNA. The germline V gene has CDR1 MDHEN and CDR2 SYDVKM. The length of the CDR3 is 13 residues. The CDR3 reads CASRERTPTEAFF.

The chain carries TRBV14 and TRBJ2-1; TCRdb designates TRBD1, a call that cannot be tested without DNA. The CDR3 is 20 amino acids. Germline V gene lookup returns CDR1 SGHDN and CDR2 FVKESK. The CDR3 sequence is CASSQKPGQDRGVSYNEQFF.

The chain joins TRBV12-3 or TRBV12-4 to TRBJ2-1; TCRdb lists TRBD1, though no DNA is available to test this call. This CDR3 is built from 15 residues. The CDR3 protein is CASSSPGTGTDEQFF.

The chain combines TRBV7-8 with TRBJ1-6. This CDR3 has 18 residues. Germline V gives CDR1 SGHVS, CDR2 FQNEAQ. The CDR3 loop is CASSFTERQGSYNSPLHF.

V and J are TRBV6-5 and TRBJ2-2. CDR1 and CDR2 from the germline V gene are MNHEY and SVGAGI. This CDR3 contains 14 residues. CDR3 residues: CASTWGANTGELFF.

The rearrangement links TRBV7-8 to TRBJ2-2; absent DNA, TCRdb's TRBD1 call cannot be checked. CDR1 SGHVS and CDR2 FQNEAQ come from the germline V gene. This CDR3 comprises 16 residues. The CDR3 sequence: CASSPPGHTDTGELFF. The full variable domain, with the rest looked up from reference TRBV7-8 and TRBJ2-2, is GAGVSQSPRYKVAKRGQDVALRCDPISGHVSLFWYQQALGQGPEFLTYFQNEAQLDKSGLPSDRFFAERPEGSVSTLKIQRTQQEDSAVYLCASSPPGHTDTGELFFGEGSRLTVL.

J is TRBJ1-6 and V is TRBV5-1; there is no DNA to check the TCRdb D call of TRBD1. Germline V gene lookup returns CDR1 SGHRS and CDR2 YFSETQ. This CDR3 comprises 15 residues. The chain's CDR3 is CASSPTGYNNSPLHF.

The V call is TRBV27, the J call TRBJ2-2. Germline V gene lookup returns CDR1 MNHEY and CDR2 SMNVEV (reference sequence). The CDR3 runs to 13 residues. The CDR3 is CASSYVAGGELFF.